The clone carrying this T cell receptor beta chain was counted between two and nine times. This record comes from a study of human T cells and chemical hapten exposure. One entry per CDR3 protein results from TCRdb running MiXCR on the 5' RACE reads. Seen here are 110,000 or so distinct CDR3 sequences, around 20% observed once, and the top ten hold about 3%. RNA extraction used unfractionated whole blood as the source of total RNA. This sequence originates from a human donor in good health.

The CDR3 loop reads CASRDGAGGPYGYTF. As DNA, the CDR3 is TGTGCCAGCAGGGATGGGGCAGGAGGCCCCTATGGCTACACCTTC. The chain has TRBV6-6 and TRBJ1-2; maybe TRBD1 (5 bases). Between the trimmed V and J ends, which lost 6 bases and 4 bases, there was a span of 18 bases. This CDR3 has 15 amino acids. CDR1 is MNHNY, CDR2 SVGAGI, per germline (reference sequence).